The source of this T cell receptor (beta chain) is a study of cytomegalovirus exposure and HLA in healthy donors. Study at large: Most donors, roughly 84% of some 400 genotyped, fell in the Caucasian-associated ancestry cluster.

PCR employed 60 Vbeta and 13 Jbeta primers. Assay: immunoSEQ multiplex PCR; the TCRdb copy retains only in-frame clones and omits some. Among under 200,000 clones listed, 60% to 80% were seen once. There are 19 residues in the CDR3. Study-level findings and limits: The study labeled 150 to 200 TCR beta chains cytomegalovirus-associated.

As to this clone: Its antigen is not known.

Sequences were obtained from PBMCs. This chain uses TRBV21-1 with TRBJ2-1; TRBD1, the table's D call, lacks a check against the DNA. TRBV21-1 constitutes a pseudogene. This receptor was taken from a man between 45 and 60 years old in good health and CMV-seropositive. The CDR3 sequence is CASSKAGQECQPPYNEQFF. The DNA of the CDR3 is TGTGCCAGCAGCAAAGCGGGGCAAGAGTGCCAACCCCCCTACAATGAGCAGTTCTTC.